The rows below give T cell receptor beta chains drawn from one sample of a study of CD8 T cells in Susac syndrome. MiXCR, run by TCRdb on the immunoSEQ multiplex PCR reads, gives a single entry per CDR3 protein. There are about 290,000 distinct CDR3 sequences in the sample; approximately 85% occur only once, and roughly 0.21% lies in the top ten. The sample consisted of CD8+ T cells from PBMCs. These receptors were collected from a human donor with multiple sclerosis. Both conserved end residues are part of each CDR3. The D gene is left open where the match is weak. Where a row states a size, it is once, few, many or the class of an expanded clone; other rows omit it.

length	V	J	size	D	CDR3	DNA
17	TRBV19	TRBJ2-5	few	TRBD1	CASSRHTGGYFQETQYF	TGTGCCAGTAGTAGGCACACAGGGGGGTACTTCCAAGAGACCCAGTACTTC
14	TRBV3-1	TRBJ1-2	.	.	CASSRDLLNYGYTF	TGTGCCAGCAGCCGGGACCTACTTAACTATGGCTACACCTTC
14	TRBV28	TRBJ1-3	.	.	CASIQDSSGNTIYF	TGTGCCAGCATTCAGGACAGCTCTGGAAACACCATATATTTT
12	TRBV11-2	TRBJ2-1	.	.	CASSLETNEQFF	TGTGCCAGCAGCTTAGAAACGAATGAGCAGTTCTTC
17	TRBV6-1	TRBJ1-4	.	.	CASSEVDFLRENEKLFF	TGTGCCAGCAGTGAAGTTGACTTTCTGAGGGAAAATGAAAAACTGTTTTTT
15	TRBV7-9	TRBJ2-5	.	.	CASSFSWEAQETQYF	TGTGCCAGCAGCTTCTCTTGGGAGGCTCAAGAGACCCAGTACTTC
15	TRBV12-5	TRBJ2-1	.	.	CASGLGGGPVNEQFF	TGTGCTAGTGGTTTGGGAGGGGGACCTGTCAATGAGCAGTTCTTC
14	TRBV25-1	TRBJ2-2	.	.	CASGRGPNTGELFF	TGTGCCAGCGGCCGGGGACCGAACACCGGGGAGCTGTTTTTT
14	TRBV7-2	TRBJ1-4	.	.	CASSLPIGTEKLFF	TGTGCCAGCAGCTTACCTATAGGGACAGAAAAACTGTTTTTT
18	TRBV11-2	TRBJ2-3	few	.	CASSPLLPVPVGTDTQYF	TGTGCCAGCAGCCCCCTACTCCCGGTGCCGGTGGGCACAGATACGCAGTATTTT
17	TRBV19	TRBJ1-2	.	.	CASSIDPPGTTNFGYTF	TGTGCCAGTAGTATAGATCCCCCAGGGACGACTAATTTTGGCTACACCTTC
16	TRBV4-2	TRBJ2-7	few	.	CASSPTLTGTSYEQYF	TGTGCCAGCAGCCCCACGTTGACAGGAACCTCCTACGAGCAGTACTTC
16	TRBV18	TRBJ2-1	.	.	CASSPGSGEYHNEQFF	TGTGCCAGCTCACCAGGATCGGGAGAGTATCACAATGAGCAGTTCTTC
15	TRBV7-9	TRBJ1-1	.	.	CASTYGIGVNTEAFF	TGTGCCAGCACCTATGGGATCGGGGTTAACACTGAAGCTTTCTTT
15	TRBV25-1	TRBJ2-7	.	TRBD1	CASSARDSSSYEQYF	TGTGCCAGCAGTGCTCGGGACAGTTCTTCCTACGAGCAGTACTTC
14	TRBV19	TRBJ1-1	.	TRBD1	CASMVTGGGTEAFF	TGTGCCAGTATGGTAACAGGGGGGGGCACTGAAGCTTTCTTT
15	TRBV9	TRBJ1-2	.	.	CASSVDQGFGYGYTF	TGTGCCAGCAGCGTAGACCAGGGGTTTGGGTATGGCTACACCTTC
16	TRBV4-3	TRBJ2-1	.	TRBD1	CASSQDRAGGMNEQFF	TGCGCCAGCAGCCAAGATAGGGCAGGGGGCATGAATGAGCAGTTCTTC
16	TRBV9	TRBJ2-1	.	TRBD2	CASSTTSGSSYNEQFF	TGTGCCAGCAGCACGACTAGCGGGAGTTCCTACAATGAGCAGTTCTTC
15	TRBV29-1	TRBJ2-2	.	.	CSVEEGRVNTGELFF	TGCAGCGTTGAGGAGGGACGAGTGAACACCGGGGAGCTGTTTTTT
12	TRBV2	TRBJ2-7	.	.	CASITGYGEQYF	TGTGCCAGCATAACAGGGTACGGAGAGCAGTACTTC
13	TRBV5-1	TRBJ1-1	.	.	CASSLGYRAEAFF	TGCGCCAGCAGCTTGGGGTACAGAGCTGAAGCTTTCTTT
16	TRBV7-6	TRBJ2-1	.	TRBD2	CASSRMGLAAYNEQFF	TGTGCCAGCAGCCGTATGGGACTAGCGGCCTACAATGAGCAGTTCTTC
13	TRBV10-3	TRBJ1-2	.	.	CAISGTEDYGYTF	TGTGCCATCAGTGGCACAGAGGACTATGGCTACACCTTC
17	TRBV19	TRBJ2-7	.	TRBD2	CASQARDGLAGGYEQYF	TGTGCCAGCCAAGCCAGGGACGGACTAGCGGGAGGGTACGAGCAGTACTTC
18	TRBV30	TRBJ2-3	.	.	CAWWRVSPERVSTDTQYF	TGTGCCTGGTGGAGGGTCAGTCCCGAGAGGGTTTCCACAGATACGCAGTATTTT
15	TRBV30	TRBJ2-6	.	.	CAWSGLGTAANVLTF	TGTGCCTGGAGTGGACTAGGCACAGCCGCCAACGTCCTGACTTTC
11	TRBV28	TRBJ2-7	.	.	CASTADYEQYF	TGTGCCAGCACCGCAGACTACGAGCAGTACTTC
14	TRBV11-2	TRBJ1-2	.	.	CASSINPPNYGYTF	TGTGCCAGCAGCATCAACCCTCCTAACTATGGCTACACCTTC
11	TRBV29-1	TRBJ2-1	few	.	CSVEETNEQFF	TGCAGCGTTGAAGAAACCAATGAGCAGTTCTTC
18	TRBV10-2	TRBJ2-2	.	.	CASSDDLALRLGTGELFF	TGCGCCAGCAGTGATGACCTAGCGTTGCGGCTGGGCACCGGGGAGCTGTTTTTT
15	TRBV6-2/TRBV6-3	TRBJ1-1	.	.	CASSWGFGGGTEAFF	TGTGCCAGCAGTTGGGGATTCGGGGGAGGAACTGAAGCTTTCTTT
16	TRBV20-1	TRBJ2-2	.	TRBD2	CSARDSSGSLVGELFF	TGCAGTGCTAGAGATTCTAGCGGGAGCTTGGTCGGGGAGCTGTTTTTT
14	TRBV2	TRBJ2-7	.	.	CASSDVGNSYEQYF	TGTGCCAGCAGTGATGTTGGGAACTCCTACGAGCAGTACTTC
15	TRBV12-3/TRBV12-4	TRBJ1-1	.	.	CASSYAGDMNTEAFF	TGTGCCAGCAGTTATGCGGGAGATATGAACACTGAAGCTTTCTTT
18	TRBV4-3	TRBJ2-1	.	.	CASSQDRFQPTGSDEQFF	TGCGCCAGCAGCCAAGATCGGTTCCAGCCAACGGGGAGCGATGAGCAGTTCTTC
16	TRBV5-6	TRBJ2-3	.	TRBD2	CASEYGEGLSTDTQYF	TGTGCCAGCGAGTATGGGGAGGGCCTTTCCACAGATACGCAGTATTTT
15	TRBV4-3	TRBJ1-1	.	.	CASSRSLETNTEAFF	TGCGCCAGCAGCCGTTCACTCGAGACGAACACTGAAGCTTTCTTT
16	TRBV9	TRBJ2-3	once	TRBD2	CASSPGTSGAADTQYF	TGTGCCAGCAGTCCCGGGACTAGCGGGGCGGCAGATACGCAGTATTTT
17	TRBV2	TRBJ2-7	.	.	CASSEAGVRSALDEQYF	TGTGCCAGCAGTGAAGCGGGAGTTCGGAGCGCGCTGGACGAGCAGTACTTC
13	TRBV19	TRBJ1-2	.	.	CASSPGATYGYTF	TGTGCCAGTAGCCCCGGGGCCACCTATGGCTACACCTTC
19	TRBV25-1	TRBJ2-3	.	.	CASSEWSRALQRGKDTQYF	TGTGCCAGCAGTGAATGGTCGCGAGCTCTACAGAGGGGGAAAGATACGCAGTATTTT
16	TRBV6-5	TRBJ1-2	once	.	CASSYLSRGDLYGYTF	TGTGCCAGCAGTTACCTATCCAGGGGCGATTTATATGGCTACACCTTC
16	TRBV28	TRBJ2-2	.	TRBD2	CASRPYAGGPTGELFF	TGTGCCAGCAGACCCTATGCGGGAGGGCCCACCGGGGAGCTGTTTTTT
15	TRBV4-1	TRBJ2-3	.	.	CASKSGGASTDTQYF	TGCGCCAGCAAATCGGGCGGGGCTAGCACAGATACGCAGTATTTT
15	TRBV28	TRBJ2-1	.	TRBD2	CASSLLAGGGSEQFF	TGTGCCAGCAGTTTACTAGCGGGAGGCGGGAGTGAGCAGTTCTTC
11	TRBV19	TRBJ1-1	.	.	CASSSVIEAFF	TGTGCCAGTAGTTCCGTAATTGAAGCTTTCTTT
13	TRBV27	TRBJ2-5	.	TRBD2	CASSLGLAETQYF	TGTGCCAGCAGTTTAGGACTAGCGGAGACCCAGTACTTC
14	TRBV6-2/TRBV6-3	TRBJ2-1	.	.	CASSRGGHYNEQFF	TGTGCCAGCAGCAGAGGCGGGCATTACAATGAGCAGTTCTTC
15	TRBV12-3/TRBV12-4	TRBJ1-3	.	.	CASSLRAVSGNTIYF	TGTGCCAGCAGTTTACGGGCTGTCTCTGGAAACACCATATATTTT
19	TRBV28	TRBJ2-2	.	.	CASSFEREMLNFNTGELFF	TGTGCCAGCAGTTTCGAAAGAGAGATGCTAAATTTTAACACCGGGGAGCTGTTTTTT
14	TRBV13	TRBJ1-1	few	.	CASSSVDLNTEAFF	TGTGCCAGCAGCTCGGTAGATCTGAACACTGAAGCTTTCTTT
18	TRBV28	TRBJ2-1	.	TRBD2	CASSFPPSGRAPHNEQFF	TGTGCCAGCAGTTTTCCCCCAAGCGGGAGGGCCCCCCACAATGAGCAGTTCTTC
16	TRBV4-3	TRBJ1-2	.	TRBD1	CASSQDLGTGGGGYTF	TGCGCCAGCAGCCAAGATTTGGGGACAGGGGGCGGCGGCTACACCTTC